This TCR beta chain was identified in a study of identical twins. Overall study findings and caveats: Alpha sequences that were out-of-frame and twin-shared showed an excess of low generation probability.

There are 13 residues in the CDR3. Trimming shortened V by 7 bases and J by 3 bases, and 13 bases separated the two germline ends. CDR1 is SQVTM, CDR2 ANQGSEA, per germline. TCRdb redid the calling of the 5' RACE reads with MiXCR, one entry per CDR3 protein. The sample has a few hundred thousand distinct CDR3 sequences; 10% to 15% are singletons. The sample holds many counts of this clonotype. Its antigen is undetermined. These same records also appear under a second study, on yellow fever vaccine responses in identical twins.

The chain carries TRBV29-1 and TRBJ2-1, with D perhaps TRBD2 (6 bases). The sequence came from a woman younger than 30 in good health. Source material: CD8+ T cells sorted from blood. CDR3 sequence: CSAPEGDYNEQFF. The CDR3 DNA reads TGCAGCGCCCCGGAGGGAGACTACAATGAGCAGTTCTTC.